This T cell receptor beta chain derives from a study of blood T cell repertoires in COVID-19. Looking at the study overall: COVID-19 samples, acute and convalescent, were from the United States, Italy and Spain. T cells, B-cell-depleted T cells, or PBMCs provided the cDNA or gDNA that served as material.

Looked up from germline, CDR1 is SGHTA and CDR2 is FQGNSA. V dropped 5 bases and J dropped 3; count of bases not matched to a gene: 15. The CDR3 spans 19 residues. In the original processing: Counts of nucleated cells, estimated from reference gene primer amplification, were obtained. This table comes from immunoSEQ multiplex PCR, and its TCRdb copy is limited to in-frame clones, with some not included. V and J calls and clone size come straight from that table; D and trimming were deduced from the DNA. In the table there are 200,000 to 250,000 clones, 80% to 90% of which are singletons. This chain links TRBV7-2 with TRBJ2-1, with 11 bases identical to TRBD2. Sequenced material: peripheral blood. This sequence originates from an elderly woman with active or convalescent COVID-19. This CDR3 is CASSTPGVAGGTNYNEQFF. In DNA, the CDR3 is TGTGCCAGCAGCACCCCCGGGGTAGCGGGAGGGACAAACTACAATGAGCAGTTCTTC.